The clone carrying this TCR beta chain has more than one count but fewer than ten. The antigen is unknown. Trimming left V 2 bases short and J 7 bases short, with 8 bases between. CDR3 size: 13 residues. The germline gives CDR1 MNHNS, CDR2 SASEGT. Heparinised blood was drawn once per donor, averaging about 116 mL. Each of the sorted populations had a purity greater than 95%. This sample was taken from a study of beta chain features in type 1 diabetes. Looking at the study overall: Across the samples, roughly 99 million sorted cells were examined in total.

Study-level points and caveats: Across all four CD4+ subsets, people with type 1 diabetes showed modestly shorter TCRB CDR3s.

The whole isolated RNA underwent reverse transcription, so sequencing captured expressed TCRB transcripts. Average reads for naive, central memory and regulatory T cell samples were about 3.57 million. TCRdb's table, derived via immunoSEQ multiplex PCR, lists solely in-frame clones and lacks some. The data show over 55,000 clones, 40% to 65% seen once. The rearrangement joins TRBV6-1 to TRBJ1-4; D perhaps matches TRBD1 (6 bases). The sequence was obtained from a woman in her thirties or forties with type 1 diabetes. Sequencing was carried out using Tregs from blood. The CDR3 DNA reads TGTGCCAGCAGTGAATTACAGGGTGAAAAACTGTTTTTT. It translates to CASSELQGEKLFF.